This T cell receptor beta chain was observed in a study of identical twins. TCRdb re-called the 5' RACE reads with MiXCR, one entry per CDR3 protein. The profile shows around 250,000 distinct CDR3 sequences, approximately 11% of them singletons. CDR1 and CDR2 from the germline V gene are LGHNA and YNFKEQ. The CDR3 is 15 amino acids. Trimming took off 4 bases at V and 1 base at J, with 10 bases between the two ends. This clonotype turned up a few times. The sample was also linked to a second study, of yellow fever vaccine responses in identical twins.

The J gene is TRBJ2-2, the V gene TRBV4-2; D is ambiguous. The receptor was isolated from a woman between 18 and 29 years old in good health. The source material was memory (CD45RO+) T cells sorted from blood. The CDR3 nucleotides read TGTGCCAGCAGCCCGATAGGTCAGAACACCGGGGAGCTGTTTTTT. It translates to CASSPIGQNTGELFF.